The 7 T cell receptor beta chains reported below all come from one sample, sequenced in a study of T cells in localized non-small cell lung cancer (dated by TCRdb to the early 2020s). The library came from the immunoSEQ multiplex PCR assay. Entries here come from immuneACCESS through TCRdb and include only in-frame sequences with V and J called. Some clones fail to appear in such tables; in the studies checked, an unresolved V gene covers under half of the shortfall, and the cause of the remainder is unknown. This sample lists roughly 1,300 clones; just under 20% were detected once. Together, the top ten hold around 7.7% of the sample. Source: normal lung tissue next to the tumor, taken before any cancer treatment. These TCRs come from a man between 40 and 70 years old with stage I lung adenocarcinoma.

This clone is labeled large (0.1 to 1%). This rearrangement joins TRBV6-8 to TRBJ1-1; D call uncertain. CDR1 and CDR2 from the germline V gene are MNHGY and SAAAGT. V shed 1 base and J shed 1 base, with 4 bases lying between them. The CDR3 covers 13 residues. The DNA of the CDR3 is TGTGCCAGCAGTTACTACAAGAACACTGAAGCTTTCTTT. Translation: CASSYYKNTEAFF.

This clone is classed as medium-sized. The chain recombines TRBV6-8 with TRBJ1-5; 10 positions match TRBD1. The V gene end was trimmed by 4 bases and the J gene end by 1 base; junction bases not matched to a gene: 13. Germline CDR1 reads MNHGY; CDR2 reads SAAAGT. The CDR3 is 19 residues long. The CDR3 sequence: CASSFSPDRGGRSNQPQHF. The CDR3 DNA sequence: TGTGCCAGCAGTTTCTCTCCGGACAGGGGGGGTAGGAGCAATCAGCCCCAGCATTTT.

The V call is TRBV28, the J call TRBJ1-1, with D unclear. This CDR3 spans 15 amino acids. Per the germline V gene, CDR1 is MDHEN and CDR2 is SYDVKM. Trimming removed 5 bases at V and 0 bases at J, with 13 bases between. CDR3 nucleotide sequence: TGTGCCAGCAGTCCTCCCGACGTTCTGAACACTGAAGCTTTCTTT. Amino acids: CASSPPDVLNTEAFF.

The CDR3 sequence: CASSVDDRPNGELFF. The CDR3, as DNA: TGTGCCAGCAGCGTAGATGACCGGCCAAACGGGGAGCTGTTTTTT. This chain connects TRBV9 to TRBJ2-2; D not certain. The CDR3 runs 15 residues. The germline CDR1 and CDR2 sequences are SGDLS and YYNGEE. V was cut by 0 bases and J by 7 bases, with 13 bases left in between. Based on the CDR3 plus reference TRBV9 and TRBJ2-2, the full variable domain is DSGVTQTPKHLITATGQRVTLRCSPRSGDLSVYWYQQSLDQGLQFLIQYYNGEERAKGNILERFSAQQFPDLHSELNLSSLELGDSALYFCASSVDDRPNGELFFGEGSRLTVL.

This clone appeared a few times. The rearrangement joins TRBV19 to TRBJ1-2, with a tentative D call TRBD1 (5 bases). CDR3 length: 14 residues. Germline CDR1 and CDR2: LNHDA and SQIVND (reference sequence). V was pared by 5 bases and J by 7 bases, with 17 bases between. DNA of the CDR3: TGTGCCAGTAGTCCCACCGTGCTTAGGGGTGGCTACACCTTC. This encodes CASSPTVLRGGYTF.

The chain combines TRBV28 with TRBJ2-7; unclear D gene. Germline assignment: CDR1 MDHEN and CDR2 SYDVKM. Trimming left V 6 bases short and J 3 bases short, with 9 bases between. The CDR3 is 12 residues long. DNA of the CDR3: TGTGCCAGCAGAACGGACCTCTACGAGCAGTACTTC. Protein sequence: CASRTDLYEQYF.

This clone was counted between two and nine times. The V and J genes are TRBV11-3 and TRBJ2-5, with 7 bases matching TRBD1. Germline lookup yields CDR1 SGHNT and CDR2 YENEEA. V lost 4 bases, J lost 5 bases, and 13 bases stayed unmatched. The CDR3 totals 16 residues. DNA for the CDR3: TGTGCCAGCAGCTCATCTCAGGGGGAATATCCGGAGACCCAGTACTTC. Protein product: CASSSSQGEYPETQYF.